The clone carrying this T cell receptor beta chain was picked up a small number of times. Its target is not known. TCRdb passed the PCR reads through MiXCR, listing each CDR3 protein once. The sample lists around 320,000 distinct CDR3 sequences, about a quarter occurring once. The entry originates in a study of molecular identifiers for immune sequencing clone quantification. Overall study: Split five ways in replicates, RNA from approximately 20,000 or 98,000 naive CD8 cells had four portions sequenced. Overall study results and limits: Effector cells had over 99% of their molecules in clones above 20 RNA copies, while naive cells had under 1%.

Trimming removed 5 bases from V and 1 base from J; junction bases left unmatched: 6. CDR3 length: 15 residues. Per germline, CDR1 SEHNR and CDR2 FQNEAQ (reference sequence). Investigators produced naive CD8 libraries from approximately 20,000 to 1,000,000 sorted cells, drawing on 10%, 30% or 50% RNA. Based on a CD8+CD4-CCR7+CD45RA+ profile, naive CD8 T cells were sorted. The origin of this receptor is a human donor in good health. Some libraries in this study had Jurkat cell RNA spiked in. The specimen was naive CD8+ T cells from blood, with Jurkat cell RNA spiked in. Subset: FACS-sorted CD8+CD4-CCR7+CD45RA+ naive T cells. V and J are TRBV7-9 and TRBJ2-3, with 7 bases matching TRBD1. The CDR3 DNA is TGTGCCAGCAGCAAGACAGGGTCGGGCACAGATACGCAGTATTTT. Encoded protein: CASSKTGSGTDTQYF.